A single sample is the source of the 23 T cell receptor beta chains below, sequenced in a study of blood T cell repertoires in COVID-19. The data were produced by immunoSEQ multiplex PCR, yet TCRdb's version contains in-frame clones alone and is incomplete. The profile shows 150,000 to 200,000 clones, 81% of them singletons. The sequenced sample consisted of PBMCs or T cells enriched from blood (not recorded which). The receptors come from a woman in her thirties or forties with acute COVID-19.

This chain connects TRBV19 to TRBJ2-5; 8 positions agree with TRBD1. The length of the CDR3 is 14 residues. Germline V gene data show CDR1 as LNHDA and CDR2 as SQIVND (reference sequence). V dropped 5 bases and J dropped 5; count of bases not matched to a gene: 7. CDR3 sequence: CASSAARGRETQYF. In DNA, the CDR3 is TGTGCCAGTAGTGCAGCCAGGGGGCGGGAGACCCAGTACTTC. Full variable domain (missing parts from reference TRBV19 and TRBJ2-5): DGGITQSPKYLFRKEGQNVTLSCEQNLNHDAMYWYRQDPGQGLRLIYYSQIVNDFQKGDIAEGYSVSREKKESFPLTVTSAQKNPTAFYLCASSAARGRETQYFGPGTRLLVL.

This sequence joins TRBV6-5 and TRBJ1-6; 7 nucleotides align to TRBD1. CDR1 and CDR2 (germline): MNHEY, SVGAGI. Trimming cost V 2 bases and J 7 bases; bases outside gene matches: 5. This CDR3 has 15 residues. CDR3 amino acids: CASSYTGVYNSPLHF. The CDR3, as DNA: TGTGCCAGCAGTTACACAGGGGTTTACAATTCACCCCTCCACTTT.

J is TRBJ1-2 and V is TRBV19; 8 nucleotides agree with TRBD1. The CDR3 is 13 residues long. With V trimmed by 5 bases and J by 4 bases, 3 bases remained unmatched. Germline CDR1 and CDR2: LNHDA and SQIVND (reference sequence). This CDR3 is CASSGQGFYGYTF. In nucleotides, the CDR3 is TGTGCCAGTAGTGGACAGGGATTCTATGGCTACACCTTC.

This chain connects TRBV6-5 to TRBJ1-2; the match to TRBD1 covers 7 bases. This CDR3 is built from 15 residues. Unmatched junction bases numbered 12, after V lost 5 bases and J lost 6 bases. Germline CDR1 and CDR2: MNHEY and SVGAGI. The CDR3, as DNA: TGTGCCAGCAGTAAACAGGGGAACCGGTACCATGGCTACACCTTC. Amino acid sequence: CASSKQGNRYHGYTF.

V is TRBV2 and J is TRBJ2-2; TRBD2 matches at 13 bases. Germline V gene lookup returns CDR1 SNHLY and CDR2 FYNNEI. There are 15 residues in the CDR3. Losses at the gene ends were 10 bases for V and 9 bases for J; bases not matched to a gene: 11. The CDR3 sequence: CATRLGTSGARELFF. CDR3 nucleotide sequence: TGTGCCACCCGACTTGGGACTAGCGGGGCTCGGGAGCTGTTTTTT. Full variable domain (rest looked up from reference TRBV2 and TRBJ2-2): EPEVTQTPSHQVTQMGQEVILRCVPISNHLYFYWYRQILGQKVEFLVSFYNNEISEKSEIFDDQFSVERPDGSNFTLKIRSTKLEDSAMYFCATRLGTSGARELFFGEGSRLTVL.

The J gene is TRBJ1-2, the V gene TRBV19; TRBD1 might be the D (5 bases). The CDR3 contains 14 residues. The germline gives CDR1 LNHDA, CDR2 SQIVND (reference sequence). Trimming shortened V by 1 base and J by 4 bases, and 10 bases separated the two germline ends. CDR3 coding DNA: TGTGCCAGTAGTATAGGTCAGGGAGGCTATGGCTACACCTTC. Translated, it gives CASSIGQGGYGYTF. Combining the CDR3 with reference TRBV19 and TRBJ1-2 gives the whole variable domain DGGITQSPKYLFRKEGQNVTLSCEQNLNHDAMYWYRQDPGQGLRLIYYSQIVNDFQKGDIAEGYSVSREKKESFPLTVTSAQKNPTAFYLCASSIGQGGYGYTFGSGTRLTVV.

The J gene is TRBJ2-7, the V gene TRBV9, with 8 positions matching TRBD2. The CDR3 extends over 16 amino acids. Trimming cost V 4 bases and J 1 base; bases outside gene matches: 10. Looked up from germline, CDR1 is SGDLS and CDR2 is YYNGEE. The DNA for the CDR3 is TGTGCCAGCAGCCTCAGGGGTAGCGGGAATTCCTACGAGCAGTACTTC. Its translation: CASSLRGSGNSYEQYF.

This chain connects TRBV18 to TRBJ1-2; TRBD1 might be the D (6 bases). With 0 bases removed from V and 8 bases from J, the gap between germline ends came to 16 bases. The CDR3 is 15 amino acids. Germline V CDR1 and CDR2: KGHSH, LQKENI. CDR3 DNA: TGTGCCAGCTCACCACCTGCCAGGGGAAGCGGCGGCTACACCTTC. Protein: CASSPPARGSGGYTF.

The chain employs TRBV7-3 and TRBJ2-3, with a tentative D call TRBD2 (5 bases). Trimming cost V 2 bases and J 2 bases, with 8 bases left between them. Germline assignment: CDR1 SGHTA and CDR2 FQGTGA. The CDR3 is made up of 14 amino acids. CDR3 coding DNA: TGTGCCAGCAGCTTAGCGGGCGTCACAGATACGCAGTATTTT. This sequence encodes CASSLAGVTDTQYF. Full variable domain (rest looked up from reference TRBV7-3 and TRBJ2-3): GAGVSQTPSNKVTEKGKYVELRCDPISGHTALYWYRQSLGQGPEFLIYFQGTGAADDSGLPNDRFFAVRPEGSVSTLKIQRTERGDSAVYLCASSLAGVTDTQYFGPGTRLTVL.

The chain joins TRBV20-1 to TRBJ2-7; TRBD1 aligns across 7 bases. Per the germline V gene, CDR1 is DFQATT and CDR2 is SNEGSKA (reference sequence). Trimming removed 3 bases from V and 2 bases from J; junction bases left unmatched: 7. The CDR3 spans 14 residues. The CDR3 DNA follows: TGCAGTGCTAGTAGTACAGGGGACCCCTACGAGCAGTACTTC. It translates to CSASSTGDPYEQYF.

The J gene is TRBJ2-1, the V gene TRBV5-4; 9 bases line up with TRBD2. CDR1 is SGHNT and CDR2 is YYREEE in the germline V gene (reference sequence). The CDR3 covers 15 residues. V shed 2 bases and J 10 bases; nucleotides not matched to a gene: 10. CDR3 DNA: TGTGCCAGCAGCTTAGAGGTAGCGGGAGCGGAAGAGCAGTTCTTC. This encodes CASSLEVAGAEEQFF.

This clone was detected once. The J gene is TRBJ1-5, the V gene TRBV4-1, with D uncertain. The V gene's germline CDR1 is MGHRA and CDR2 YSYEKL. The CDR3 extends over 17 amino acids. Trimming took off 1 base at V and 3 bases at J, with 16 bases between the two ends. The chain's CDR3 is CASSQVRVGSFNQPQHF. DNA for the CDR3: TGCGCCAGCAGCCAAGTGAGGGTCGGCAGTTTCAATCAGCCCCAGCATTTT.

CDR3 nucleotides: TGTGCCAGCAGGATACAGGGGCGGGGCACTGAAGCTTTCTTT. Protein: CASRIQGRGTEAFF. V and J are TRBV3-1 (or the pseudogene TRBV3-2) and TRBJ1-1; 7 nucleotides line up with TRBD1. Germline V CDR1 and CDR2: LGHDT, YNNKEL (reference sequence). The CDR3 extends over 14 amino acids. The V and J ends lost 6 bases and 4 bases, in that order; junction bases with no gene match: 8.

The chain employs TRBV5-8 and TRBJ1-1; TRBD1 is a possible D gene (5 bases). Germline V gene lookup returns CDR1 SGHTS and CDR2 YDEGEE. The CDR3 totals 14 residues. V lost 0 bases to trimming and J lost 4 bases, with 10 bases between them. CDR3 nucleotide sequence: TGTGCCAGCAGCTTGGCCCAGGGCGGCACTGAAGCTTTCTTT. Its protein product is CASSLAQGGTEAFF.

The chain carries TRBV27 and TRBJ1-2; D gene unclear. The ends were cut back, 5 bases at V and 7 bases at J, with 17 bases in the middle. The CDR3 loop spans 14 amino acids. Germline V gives CDR1 MNHEY, CDR2 SMNVEV (reference sequence). CDR3 loop: CASSLRTGTGGYTF. Here the CDR3 DNA reads TGTGCCAGCAGTCTCCGGACGGGAACTGGTGGCTACACCTTC.

J is TRBJ2-2 and V is TRBV2; 11 nucleotides line up with TRBD1. Germline V lookup: CDR1 SNHLY, CDR2 FYNNEI. J lost 4 bases, V lost 4 bases, and 5 bases had no gene match. CDR3 length: 16 residues. CDR3 DNA: TGTGCCAGCAGTGCCCCGGGACAGGGGGTCACCGGGGAGCTGTTTTTT. It encodes CASSAPGQGVTGELFF.

The chain joins TRBV6-5 to TRBJ2-1; a weak D match, TRBD1 (5 bases). The CDR3 has 13 residues. Trimming stripped 7 bases from V and 5 bases from J, with 12 bases between. CDR1 and CDR2 (germline): MNHEY, SVGAGI. The CDR3 sequence is CASKKGPNNEQFF. The CDR3 nucleotides read TGTGCCAGCAAAAAGGGGCCAAACAATGAGCAGTTCTTC.

The genes are TRBV20-1 and TRBJ2-5; D unresolved. V dropped 6 bases and J dropped 7 bases, with 12 bases sitting between them. Germline V lookup: CDR1 DFQATT, CDR2 SNEGSKA (reference sequence). The CDR3 has 11 residues. CDR3 sequence: CSAFDGGTQYF. CDR3 sequence (DNA): TGCAGTGCATTCGACGGCGGGACCCAGTACTTC.

This chain uses TRBV5-4 with TRBJ2-1; 7 nucleotides match TRBD2. CDR1 and CDR2 from the germline V gene are SGHNT and YYREEE (reference sequence). The ends lost 9 bases at V and 7 bases at J; junction bases unmatched: 16. The CDR3 has 15 amino acids. The CDR3 DNA reads TGTGCCACCCTTGATAGTAAGCGGGGCGTTAATGAGCAGTTCTTC. Amino acid sequence: CATLDSKRGVNEQFF.

The chain combines TRBV27 with TRBJ1-2, with TRBD1 matching 7 bases. The CDR3 extends over 14 amino acids. V dropped 4 bases and J dropped 6; count of bases not matched to a gene: 8. Germline values: CDR1 MNHEY, CDR2 SMNVEV (reference sequence). As DNA, the CDR3 is TGTGCCAGCAGTTGGGACAGCCACGGGGATGGCTACACCTTC. It yields the protein CASSWDSHGDGYTF.

J is TRBJ2-3 and V is TRBV6-1; D is possibly TRBD2 (5 bases). With 3 bases removed from V and 0 bases from J, the gap between germline ends came to 10 bases. The CDR3 loop spans 15 amino acids. CDR1 and CDR2 (germline): MNHNS, SASEGT. The CDR3 DNA sequence: TGTGCCAGCAGTGACGACTACCCGAGCACAGATACGCAGTATTTT. Translating gives CASSDDYPSTDTQYF.

This sequence joins TRBV5-1 and TRBJ2-1; D possibly corresponds to TRBD2 (6 bases). Trimming took off 1 base at V and 0 bases at J, with 23 bases between the two ends. The CDR3 covers 20 residues. Germline assignment: CDR1 SGHRS and CDR2 YFSETQ. This CDR3 reads CASSLWDFVRPLSSYNEQFF. CDR3 sequence (DNA): TGCGCCAGCAGCTTGTGGGACTTCGTACGACCCTTAAGCTCCTACAATGAGCAGTTCTTC. Combining the CDR3 with reference TRBV5-1 and TRBJ2-1 gives the whole variable domain KAGVTQTPRYLIKTRGQQVTLSCSPISGHRSVSWYQQTPGQGLQFLFEYFSETQRNKGNFPGRFSGRQFSNSRSEMNVSTLELGDSALYLCASSLWDFVRPLSSYNEQFFGPGTRLTVL.

V and J are TRBV12-3 or TRBV12-4 and TRBJ1-2; the D is unclear. The CDR3 extends over 13 amino acids. Deletions cut 4 bases from V and 8 bases from J, with 14 bases between. CDR3 sequence (DNA): TGTGCCAGCAGTTCCCCGGGGAGCCGAGGCTACACCTTC. It yields the protein CASSSPGSRGYTF.